These 12 T cell receptor beta chains were all obtained from the same sample, sequenced in a study of tumor-infiltrating lymphocytes in primary liver carcinoma. cDNA specific to TCR beta was made from approximately 0.55 ug of total RNA, with a constant-region primer employed for priming. Generation of the TCR beta libraries relied on three nested multiplex PCR rounds using slightly modified ARM-PCR. Primers for the first two PCR rounds were TRBV1-TRBV30 forward primers and a C-beta reverse primer (roughly 10 cycles per round). Via MiXCR, TCRdb re-called the multiplex PCR reads, giving one row per CDR3 protein. This sample has 99,000 or so distinct CDR3 sequences, with 80% to 85% found just once. Co-extracting RNA and DNA was done with about 20-33 mg of unsorted bulk tissue as input. Material: liver tumor tissue from sampling region 3. Subset indicated: tumor region T3, left-lateral pole. The receptors shown here come from a man aged 35 to 55 with primary liver carcinoma and hepatitis B virus infection.

With regard to this clonotype: As the CDR3 is not closed by the conserved phenylalanine or tryptophan, this likely results from a read error. This rearrangement joins TRBV6-4 to TRBJ2-3; D perhaps matches TRBD2 (6 bases). Looked up from germline, CDR1 is MRHNA and CDR2 is SNTAGT. Trimming cost V 2 bases and J 0 bases, with 12 bases left between them. The CDR3 runs to 16 residues. This CDR3 is CASSDTQSGSTDTQYS. Written as DNA, the CDR3 is TGTGCCAGCAGTGACACACAGAGCGGGAGCACAGATACGCAGTATTCT.

In regard to this clonotype: One end of the junction varies from germline; a read error may be responsible. The chain is built from TRBV12-5 and TRBJ2-1; no definite D call. From germline, CDR1 is LGHNT and CDR2 FRNRAP. This CDR3 comprises 19 residues. CDR3 nucleotide sequence: TGTGCTAGTGGTTTGGTACTGGGTTTGACCGTGGACCCATACAATGAGCAGCTTTTC. Its translation is CASGLVLGLTVDPYNEQLF.

The J gene is TRBJ2-1, the V gene TRBV6-5; a weak D match, TRBD2 (6 bases). V dropped 5 bases and J dropped 9 bases, with 14 bases sitting between them. The CDR3 has 13 residues. Germline CDR1 and CDR2: MNHEY and SVGAGI. The DNA of the CDR3 is TGTGCCAGCAGTCGCCGTACGGGGGTTGAGCAGTTCTTC. Translation gives CASSRRTGVEQFF.

This clonotype was picked up many times. The V call is TRBV5-1, the J call TRBJ2-2, with 7 bases lining up with TRBD2. Germline V gene lookup returns CDR1 SGHRS and CDR2 YFSETQ. CDR3 length equals 14 residues. V shed 3 bases, J shed 7 bases, and the junction held 6 bases outside the gene matches. CDR3 amino acids: CASSSQGRDGELFF. In DNA, the CDR3 is TGCGCCAGCAGCTCCCAAGGGAGGGACGGGGAGCTGTTTTTT.

As regards this clonotype: Germline is not matched at one junction end, which may reflect a read error. The genes are TRBV4-3 and TRBJ2-2, with 10 positions matching TRBD1. The CDR3 contains 18 residues. Germline lookup yields CDR1 LGHNA and CDR2 YSLEER. The CDR3 protein is CASSQYHWTGGYTGGLSF. CDR3 sequence (DNA): TGCGCCAGCAGCCAATATCATTGGACAGGGGGGTACACCGGGGGGCTGTCTTTT.

The V call is TRBV4-2, the J call TRBJ2-7, with D unresolved. Germline V gene lookup returns CDR1 LGHNA and CDR2 YNFKEQ. This CDR3 is 12 amino acids long. Trimming left V 9 bases short and J 5 bases short, with 14 bases between. The CDR3 loop reads CASTQDRNEQYF. The CDR3 region has the DNA TGTGCCAGTACTCAAGATCGTAACGAGCAGTACTTC.

Worth noting for this clonotype: The CDR3 does not close with the conserved phenylalanine or tryptophan, likely indicating a read error. The chain links TRBV6-2 or TRBV6-3 to TRBJ2-1; a weak D match, TRBD1 (5 bases). This CDR3 has 12 amino acids. Germline values: CDR1 MNHEY, CDR2 SVGEGT. Written as DNA, the CDR3 is TGTGTCATCAGTTACAGGAGCGCTGAGCAGTTCTTA. Protein: CVISYRSAEQFL.

This clonotype was detected once. Without the conserved terminal phenylalanine or tryptophan, this CDR3 likely stems from a read error. The chain uses TRBV6-5 and TRBJ2-2, with D perhaps matching TRBD2 (5 bases). The CDR3 is made up of 15 amino acids. In germline, CDR1 is MNHEY, CDR2 SVGAGI. CDR3 sequence reads: CASSYRRLGTGELFL. CDR3 bases: TGTGCTAGCAGTTACCGGAGGCTGGGGACCGGGGAGCTGTTTTTA.

Regarding this clonotype: This likely comes from a read error, as the CDR3 has no conserved phenylalanine or tryptophan at its end. J is TRBJ2-7 and V is TRBV29-1; TRBD2 is a possible D gene (6 bases). Per germline, CDR1 SQVTM and CDR2 ANQGSEA. V lost 7 bases and J 2 bases, leaving 15 bases between the germline ends. This CDR3 has 13 residues. CDR3 DNA: TGCAGCGCTGCCGGGACTCCCCCCTACGAGCAGTACTTA. Its translation: CSAAGTPPYEQYL.

This clonotype was found once. One junction end does not reproduce the germline sequence, and a read error may be involved. The V and J genes are TRBV6-6 and TRBJ2-7; TRBD2 matches 8 bases. The CDR3 extends over 16 amino acids. The germline gives CDR1 MNHNY, CDR2 SVGAGI (reference sequence). The CDR3: CANSYPRPSGSREQYF. The DNA of the CDR3 is TGTGCCAACAGTTACCCCCGACCAAGCGGGAGTCGCGAGCAGTACTTC.

Comments on this clonotype: An end of the junction does not agree with germline; a read error may underlie this. The chain recombines TRBV11-1 with TRBJ1-5, with TRBD1 matching 10 bases. Germline CDR1 is SGHAT and CDR2 is FQDESV (reference sequence). This CDR3 contains 15 residues. The CDR3 DNA follows: TGTGCCAGCATCTCTGGACAGGGGGACAATCAACCCCAGCACTTT. As protein: CASISGQGDNQPQHF.

Of note for this clonotype: This likely comes from a read error, as the CDR3 has no conserved phenylalanine or tryptophan at its end. The gene calls are TRBV6-1 and TRBJ2-5; D may be TRBD1 or TRBD2 (5 bases each). Deletions cut 10 bases from V and 2 bases from J, with 20 bases between. Per germline, CDR1 MNHNS and CDR2 SASEGT. The CDR3 runs to 15 residues. Here the CDR3 reads CAITPSWGSQETQYL. The DNA for the CDR3 is TGTGCCATCACTCCCTCTTGGGGGAGTCAAGAGACCCAGTACCTC.